Sequencing of this T cell receptor beta chain was carried out in a study of blood T cell repertoires in COVID-19. Study information: In each case, the material was cDNA or gDNA derived from T cells, B-cell-depleted T cells, or PBMCs.

Seattle participants joined during active infection and were tracked over time. This clone turned up a few times. Authors' data handling: Reference gene primer amplification yielded estimated nucleated cell counts. Assay used: immunoSEQ multiplex PCR; TCRdb lists only in-frame clones, some missing. V and J calls and clone size follow that table, whereas D and trimming were derived from the DNA. Of 150,000 to 200,000 clones listed, roughly 84% were seen once; the top ten hold 15% to 20%. The CDR3 runs 13 residues. The germline gives CDR1 SGHTA, CDR2 FQGNSA. V was pared by 4 bases and J by 6 bases, with 13 bases between.

Sequences were obtained from peripheral blood. This chain connects TRBV7-2 to TRBJ2-7, with a possible D match to TRBD2 (6 bases). The origin of this receptor is a person between 65 and 79 years old with COVID-19, enrolled during active disease. CDR3 sequence reads: CASSWDGAGEQYF. CDR3 DNA sequence: TGTGCCAGCAGCTGGGACGGAGCGGGCGAGCAGTACTTC.